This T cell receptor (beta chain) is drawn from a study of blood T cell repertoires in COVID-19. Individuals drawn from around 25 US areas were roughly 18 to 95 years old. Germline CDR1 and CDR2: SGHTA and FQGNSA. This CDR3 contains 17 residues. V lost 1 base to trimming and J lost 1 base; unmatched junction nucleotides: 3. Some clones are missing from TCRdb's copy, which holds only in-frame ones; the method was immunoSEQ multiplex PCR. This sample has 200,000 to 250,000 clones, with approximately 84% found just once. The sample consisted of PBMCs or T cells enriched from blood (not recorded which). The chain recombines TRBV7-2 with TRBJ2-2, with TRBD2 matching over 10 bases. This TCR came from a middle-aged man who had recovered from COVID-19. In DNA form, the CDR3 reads TGTGCCAGCAGCTTAGGTAGCGGGAGGCAGAACACCGGGGAGCTGTTTTTT. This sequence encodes CASSLGSGRQNTGELFF.